This T cell receptor beta chain was identified during a study of T cells after yellow fever vaccination. This clonotype was seen only a few times. The target antigen is unknown. Using its own MiXCR run on the 5' RACE reads, TCRdb lists one record per CDR3 protein. The repertoire holds some 350,000 distinct CDR3 sequences, roughly 11% seen once, with more than 15% in the top ten. This CDR3 is 15 amino acids long. Trimming took off 4 bases at V and 6 bases at J, with 19 bases between the two ends. Germline CDR1 reads SGHKS; CDR2 reads YYEKEE (reference sequence). Whole-study findings and limits: Reappearing after the booster were most of the clones from primary vaccination (around 96% CD4, 88% CD8). Within FACS-sorted repertoires, abundant clonotypes contaminating from the bulk population could be present. Peak timing came faster in the weaker secondary response, day 5 versus 15. Of the clonotypes, a small share occurred in both CD4 and CD8 compartments.

The V gene is TRBV5-5, the J gene TRBJ1-2; D possibly corresponds to TRBD1 (5 bases). The TCR comes from a man younger than 35 who received the YFV17D yellow fever vaccine. This sample comprised PBMCs, obtained on the day of the first yellow fever vaccination. CDR3: CASSRPPAGWDGYTF. The CDR3 DNA reads TGTGCCAGCAGCCGCCCTCCGGCAGGGTGGGATGGCTACACCTTC.